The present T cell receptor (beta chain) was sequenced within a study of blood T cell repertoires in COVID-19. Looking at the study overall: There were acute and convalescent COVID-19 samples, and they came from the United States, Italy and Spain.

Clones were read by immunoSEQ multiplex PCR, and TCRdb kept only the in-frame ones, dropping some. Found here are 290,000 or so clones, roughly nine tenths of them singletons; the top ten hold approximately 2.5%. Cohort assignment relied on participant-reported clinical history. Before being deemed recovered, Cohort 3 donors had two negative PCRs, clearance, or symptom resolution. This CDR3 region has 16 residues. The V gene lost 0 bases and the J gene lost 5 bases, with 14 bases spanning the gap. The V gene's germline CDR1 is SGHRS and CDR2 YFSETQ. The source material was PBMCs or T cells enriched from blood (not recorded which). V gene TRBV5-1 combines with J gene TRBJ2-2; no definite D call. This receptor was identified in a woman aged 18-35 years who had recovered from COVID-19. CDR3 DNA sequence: TGCGCCAGCAGCTTGGCCCGGAGCCTCGGGACCGGGGAGCTGTTTTTT. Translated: CASSLARSLGTGELFF.